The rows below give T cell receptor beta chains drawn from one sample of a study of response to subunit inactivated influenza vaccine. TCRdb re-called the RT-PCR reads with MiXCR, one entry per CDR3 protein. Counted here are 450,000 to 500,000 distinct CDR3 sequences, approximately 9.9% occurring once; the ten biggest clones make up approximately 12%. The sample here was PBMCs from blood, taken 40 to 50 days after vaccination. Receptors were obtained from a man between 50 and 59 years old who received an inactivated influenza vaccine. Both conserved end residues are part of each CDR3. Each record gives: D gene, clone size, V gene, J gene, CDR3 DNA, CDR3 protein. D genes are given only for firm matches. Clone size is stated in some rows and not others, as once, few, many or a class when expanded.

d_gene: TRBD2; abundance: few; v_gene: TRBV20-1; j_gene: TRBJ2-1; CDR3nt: TGCAGTGCTAGAGATATAGTGCGGGGGGTCTACAATGAGCAGTTCTTC; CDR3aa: CSARDIVRGVYNEQFF
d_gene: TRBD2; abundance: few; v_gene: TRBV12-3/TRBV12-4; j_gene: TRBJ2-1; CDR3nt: TGTGCCAGCAGTGCCCGGACTAGCGGGTACAATGAGCAGTTCTTC; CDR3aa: CASSARTSGYNEQFF
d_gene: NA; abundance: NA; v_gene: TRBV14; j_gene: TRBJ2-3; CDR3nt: TGTGCCAGCAGCCATCCAGAAGGACCTAGCACAGATACGCAGTATTTT; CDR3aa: CASSHPEGPSTDTQYF
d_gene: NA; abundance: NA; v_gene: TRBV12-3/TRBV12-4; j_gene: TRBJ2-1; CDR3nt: TGTGCCAGCAGTTTAGCGTCGGTAGACAATGAGCAGTTCTTC; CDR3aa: CASSLASVDNEQFF
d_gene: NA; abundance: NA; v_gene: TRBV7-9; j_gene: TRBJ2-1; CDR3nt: TGTGCCAGCAGCTTAGATGGCCTAGTTCTGTTCTTC; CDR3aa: CASSLDGLVLFF
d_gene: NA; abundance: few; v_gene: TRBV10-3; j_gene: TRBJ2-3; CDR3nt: TGTGCCATCAGTGGAGGGGGGTCAGGGGGCACAGATACGCAGTATTTT; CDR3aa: CAISGGGSGGTDTQYF
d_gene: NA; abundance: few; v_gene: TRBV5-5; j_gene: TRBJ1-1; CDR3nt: TGTGCCAGCAGCTTGGAAGGAGGTTTCACTGAAGCTTTCTTT; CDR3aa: CASSLEGGFTEAFF
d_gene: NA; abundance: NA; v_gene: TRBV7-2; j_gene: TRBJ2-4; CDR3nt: TGTGCCAGCAGCTTAGGAGTCCAAAACATTCAGTACTTC; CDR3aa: CASSLGVQNIQYF
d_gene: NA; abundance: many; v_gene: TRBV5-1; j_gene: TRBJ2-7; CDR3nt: TGCGCCAGCAGCTTCGGTATTGCCTCCTACGAGCAGTACTTC; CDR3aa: CASSFGIASYEQYF
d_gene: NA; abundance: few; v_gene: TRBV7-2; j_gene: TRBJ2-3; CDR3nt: TGTGCCAGCAGCTTAGTTGGCGGGTATGCAGATACGCAGTATTTT; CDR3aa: CASSLVGGYADTQYF
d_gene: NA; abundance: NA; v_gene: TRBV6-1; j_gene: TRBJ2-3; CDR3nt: TGTGCCAGCAGCCCAGGGATATTCACAGATACGCAGTATTTT; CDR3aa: CASSPGIFTDTQYF
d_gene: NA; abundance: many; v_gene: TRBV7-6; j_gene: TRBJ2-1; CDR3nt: TGTGCCAGCAGCTTAGCGAGAGGTGCTTACAATGAGCAGTTCTTC; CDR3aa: CASSLARGAYNEQFF
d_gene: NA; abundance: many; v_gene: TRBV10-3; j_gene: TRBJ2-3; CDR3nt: TGTGCCATCAGTGAGTCAAGCGGGCCAACAGATACGCAGTATTTT; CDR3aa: CAISESSGPTDTQYF
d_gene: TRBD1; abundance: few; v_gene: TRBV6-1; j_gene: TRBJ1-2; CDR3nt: TGTGCCAGCAGAAGGGACAGGGGATCCTATGGCTACACCTTC; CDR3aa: CASRRDRGSYGYTF
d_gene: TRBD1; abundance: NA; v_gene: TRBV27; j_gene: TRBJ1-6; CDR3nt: TGTGCCAGCAGTTTAACGACAGGGACCTATAATTCACCCCTCCACTTT; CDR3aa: CASSLTTGTYNSPLHF
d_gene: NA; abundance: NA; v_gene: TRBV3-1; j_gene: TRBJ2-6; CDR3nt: TGTGCCAGCAGCCAATCAGCCTCTGGGGCCAACGTCCTGACTTTC; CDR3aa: CASSQSASGANVLTF
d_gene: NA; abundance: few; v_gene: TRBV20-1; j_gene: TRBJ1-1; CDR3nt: TGCAGTGCTAGTCCGGGGGCAGCGGAGAACACTGAAGCTTTCTTT; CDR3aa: CSASPGAAENTEAFF
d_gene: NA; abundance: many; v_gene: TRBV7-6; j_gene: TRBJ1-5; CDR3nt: TGTGCCAGCAGCTTAGTGGCAGGGGCTCAGCCCCAGCATTTT; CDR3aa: CASSLVAGAQPQHF
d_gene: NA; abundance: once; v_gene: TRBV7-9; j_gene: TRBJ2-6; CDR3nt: TGTGCCAGCAGCGCCCGTAGAACAGGGACTGGGGCCAACGTCCTGACTTTC; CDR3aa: CASSARRTGTGANVLTF
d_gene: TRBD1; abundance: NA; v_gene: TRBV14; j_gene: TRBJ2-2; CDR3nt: TGTGCCAGCAGCCAAGTACAGGGGATCGGGGAGCTGTTTTTT; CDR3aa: CASSQVQGIGELFF
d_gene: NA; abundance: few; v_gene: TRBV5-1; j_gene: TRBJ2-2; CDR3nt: TGCGCCAGCAGCTTAAACCCCGCCGGAATTGGCACCGGGGAGCTGTTTTTT; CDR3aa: CASSLNPAGIGTGELFF
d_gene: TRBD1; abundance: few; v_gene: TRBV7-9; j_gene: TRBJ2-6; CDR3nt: TGTGCCAGCAGCGAGACAGGGGTCGGGGCCAACGTCCTGACTTTC; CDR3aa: CASSETGVGANVLTF
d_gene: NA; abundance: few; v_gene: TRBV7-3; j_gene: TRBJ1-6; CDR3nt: TGTGCCAGCAGTCAAGGGCCGAAATCACCCCTCCACTTT; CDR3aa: CASSQGPKSPLHF
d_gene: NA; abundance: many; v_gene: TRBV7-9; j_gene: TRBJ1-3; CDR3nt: TGTGCCAGCAGCGGAACGCGGGAGTTCGGTCTGAACACCATATATTTT; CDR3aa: CASSGTREFGLNTIYF
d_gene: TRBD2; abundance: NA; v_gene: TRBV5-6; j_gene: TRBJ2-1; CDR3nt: TGTGCCAGCAGCTTGATGAGACTAGCGGATATCTACAATGAGCAGTTCTTC; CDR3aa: CASSLMRLADIYNEQFF
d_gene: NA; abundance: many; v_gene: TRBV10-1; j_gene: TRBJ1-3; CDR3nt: TGCGCCAAGAGGGAGATTGGAAACACCATATATTTT; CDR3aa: CAKREIGNTIYF
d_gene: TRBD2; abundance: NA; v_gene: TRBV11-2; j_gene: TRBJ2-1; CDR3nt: TGTGCCAGCAGCTTCGGCGGGGGGGCCAATGAGCAGTTCTTC; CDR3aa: CASSFGGGANEQFF
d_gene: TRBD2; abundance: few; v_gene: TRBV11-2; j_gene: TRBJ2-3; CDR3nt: TGTGCCAGCAGCTTTCTCCTTCTAGCGGGGGCCTCTAGCACAGATACGCAGTATTTT; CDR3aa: CASSFLLLAGASSTDTQYF
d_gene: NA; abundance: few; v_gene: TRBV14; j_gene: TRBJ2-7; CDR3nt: TGTGCCAGCAGCACGCACGGGGAGCAGTACTTC; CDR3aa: CASSTHGEQYF
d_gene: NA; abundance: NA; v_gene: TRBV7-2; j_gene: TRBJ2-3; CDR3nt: TGTGCCAGCAGCCCGGGGGGCTGGTCAGATACGCAGTATTTT; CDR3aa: CASSPGGWSDTQYF
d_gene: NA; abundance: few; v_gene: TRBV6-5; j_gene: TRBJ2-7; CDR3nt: TGTGCCAGCAGTTACTCGCTTTTGCGGGGAGAGTACTACGAGCAGTACTTC; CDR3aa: CASSYSLLRGEYYEQYF
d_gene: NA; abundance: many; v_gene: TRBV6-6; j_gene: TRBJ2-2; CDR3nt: TGTGCCAGCAAGGTGGGGAACACCGGGGAGCTGTTTTTT; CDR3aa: CASKVGNTGELFF
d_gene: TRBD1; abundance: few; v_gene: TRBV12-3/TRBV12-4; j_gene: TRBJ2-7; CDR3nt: TGTGCCAGCAAAAGGACAGGGGGCTCCTACGAGCAGTACTTC; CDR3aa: CASKRTGGSYEQYF
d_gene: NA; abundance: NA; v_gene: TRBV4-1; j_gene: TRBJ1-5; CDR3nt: TGCGCCAGCAGCCAAGTTTACGGGAATCAGCCCCAGCATTTT; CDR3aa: CASSQVYGNQPQHF
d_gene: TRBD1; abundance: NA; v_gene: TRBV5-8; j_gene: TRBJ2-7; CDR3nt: TGTGCCAGCAGCTTGGGAGGGGGCTTCTCCGAGCAGTACTTC; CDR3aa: CASSLGGGFSEQYF
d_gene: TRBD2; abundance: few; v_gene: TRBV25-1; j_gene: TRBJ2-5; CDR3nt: TGTGCCAGCAGTGAGACTAGCGGGGGAGGGGAGACCCAGTACTTC; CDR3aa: CASSETSGGGETQYF
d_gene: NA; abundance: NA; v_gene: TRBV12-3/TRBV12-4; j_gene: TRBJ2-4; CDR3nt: TGTGCCAGCACCATGGTTGGGGTGCAGGACATTCAGTACTTC; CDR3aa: CASTMVGVQDIQYF
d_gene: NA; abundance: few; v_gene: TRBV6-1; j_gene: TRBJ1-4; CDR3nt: TGTGCCAGCAGACCCTGGGCAGGATATGAAAAACTGTTTTTT; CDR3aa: CASRPWAGYEKLFF
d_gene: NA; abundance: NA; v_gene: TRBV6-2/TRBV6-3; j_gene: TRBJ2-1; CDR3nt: TGTGCCAGCAGTTACTCGCGCTATCGGAGCTCCTACAATGAGCAGTTCTTC; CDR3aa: CASSYSRYRSSYNEQFF
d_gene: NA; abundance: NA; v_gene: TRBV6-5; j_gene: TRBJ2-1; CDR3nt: TGTGCCAGCAGTTACGGGCGTAACGCCGGGGGTGAGCAGTTCTTC; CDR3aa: CASSYGRNAGGEQFF
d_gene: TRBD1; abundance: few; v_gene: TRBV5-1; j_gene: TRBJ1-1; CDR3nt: TGCGCCAGCAGCTCTAGTCAGGGGGCTAGGGTCACTGAAGCTTTCTTT; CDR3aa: CASSSSQGARVTEAFF
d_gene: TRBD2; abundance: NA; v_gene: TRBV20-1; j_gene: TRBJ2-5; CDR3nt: TGCAGTGCTAGAGATCGTAATAGCGGGATAAGAGAGACCCAGTACTTC; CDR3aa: CSARDRNSGIRETQYF
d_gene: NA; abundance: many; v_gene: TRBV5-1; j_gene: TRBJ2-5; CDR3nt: TGCGCCAGCAGCTTCAACAGGGAGACCCAGTACTTC; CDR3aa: CASSFNRETQYF
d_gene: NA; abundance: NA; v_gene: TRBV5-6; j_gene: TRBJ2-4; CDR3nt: TGTGCCAGCAGCTTCCCTAGCGCCAAAAACATTCAGTACTTC; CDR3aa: CASSFPSAKNIQYF
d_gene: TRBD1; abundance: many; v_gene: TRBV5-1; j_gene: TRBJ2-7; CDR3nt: TGCGCCAGCAGCCTAACCGGGACAGGGTACTCCTACGAGCAGTACTTC; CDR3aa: CASSLTGTGYSYEQYF
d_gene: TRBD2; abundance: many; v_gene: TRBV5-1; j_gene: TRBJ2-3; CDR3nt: TGCGCCAGCAGCTCCAGGACTAGCGGGGGGGATACGCAGTATTTT; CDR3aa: CASSSRTSGGDTQYF
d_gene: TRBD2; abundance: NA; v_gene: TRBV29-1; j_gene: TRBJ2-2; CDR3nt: TGCAGCGCCGGACCGGGGGGAGGGGAGCTGTTTTTT; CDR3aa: CSAGPGGGELFF
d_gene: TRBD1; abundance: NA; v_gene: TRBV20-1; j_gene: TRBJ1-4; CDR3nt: TGCAGTGCTAGAGTTGACAGGGGTTTGTATGAAAAACTGTTTTTT; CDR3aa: CSARVDRGLYEKLFF
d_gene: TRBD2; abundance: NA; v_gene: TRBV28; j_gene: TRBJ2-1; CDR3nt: TGTGCCAGCAGTTCCTCCGGGACTACTTACAATGAGCAGTTCTTC; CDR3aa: CASSSSGTTYNEQFF
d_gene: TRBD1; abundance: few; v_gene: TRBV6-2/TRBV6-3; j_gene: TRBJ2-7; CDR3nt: TGTGCCAGCAGAAACGGATGGGACAGGGGGCTCTACGAGCAGTACTTC; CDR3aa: CASRNGWDRGLYEQYF